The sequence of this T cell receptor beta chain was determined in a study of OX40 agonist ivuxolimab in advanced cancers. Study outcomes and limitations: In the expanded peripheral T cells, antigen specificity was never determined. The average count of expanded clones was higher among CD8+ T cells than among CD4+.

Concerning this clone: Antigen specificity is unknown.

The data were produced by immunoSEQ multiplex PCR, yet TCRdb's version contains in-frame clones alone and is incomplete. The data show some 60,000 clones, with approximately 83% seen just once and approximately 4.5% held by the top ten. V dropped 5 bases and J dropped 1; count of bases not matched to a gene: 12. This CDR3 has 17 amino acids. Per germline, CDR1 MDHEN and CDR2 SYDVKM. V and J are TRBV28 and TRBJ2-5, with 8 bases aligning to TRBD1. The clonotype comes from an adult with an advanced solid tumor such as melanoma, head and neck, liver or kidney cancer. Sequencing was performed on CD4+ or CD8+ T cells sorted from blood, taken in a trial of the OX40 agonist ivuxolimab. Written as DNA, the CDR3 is TGTGCCAGCAGTCTAGGATGGACAGGGCCACCCCAAGAGACCCAGTACTTC. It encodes CASSLGWTGPPQETQYF.